Below, 28 T cell receptor beta chains from the same sample are listed, as sequenced in a study of CD8+ T cells in alopecia areata. Treatment noted: oral pan-JAK inhibitor, 5-10 mg twice daily. After isolation, RNA underwent reverse transcription to generate cDNA as the sequencing template. Here immunoSEQ multiplex PCR was the method, and the copy in TCRdb shows in-frame clones only, minus some. The repertoire has some 150,000 clones, 58% of them found once; the top ten carry more than 15%. Sample: CD4+ T cells sorted from blood, taken around week 55, from a patient treated with tofacitinib. These receptors all stem from a human donor with alopecia areata.

The chain employs TRBV29-1 and TRBJ1-1, with a weak D call TRBD1 (6 bases). V lost 3 bases and J lost 0, with 8 bases in between. CDR1 is SQVTM, CDR2 ANQGSEA, per germline. CDR3 length: 13 amino acids. CDR3 DNA sequence: TGCAGCGTTGAGAGGACAGTGAACACTGAAGCTTTCTTT. Protein product: CSVERTVNTEAFF.

The chain uses TRBV19 and TRBJ1-3; D perhaps matches TRBD1 (6 bases). Per germline, CDR1 LNHDA and CDR2 SQIVND (reference sequence). There are 14 residues in the CDR3. V lost 9 bases and J lost 1, with 13 bases in between. As DNA, the CDR3 is TGTGCCAGCGCCCGAGGGGGGTCTGGAAACACCATATATTTT. This translates into CASARGGSGNTIYF.

The chain joins TRBV30 to TRBJ2-5; D gene uncertain. The CDR3 length is 12 residues. The germline V gene has CDR1 GTSNPN and CDR2 SVGIG (reference sequence). Trimming removed 2 bases at V and 1 base at J, with 5 bases between. Written as DNA, the CDR3 is TGTGCCTGGAGTCCTTTCCAAGAGACCCAGTACTTC. Translated: CAWSPFQETQYF.

This clone was counted between two and nine times. The chain combines TRBV5-1 with TRBJ1-6, with a tentative D call TRBD1 (6 bases). The CDR3 spans 14 residues. Germline CDR1 is SGHRS and CDR2 is YFSETQ. The ends were cut back, 2 bases at V and 7 bases at J, with 10 bases in the middle. CDR3 protein: CASSLEGGNSPLHF. CDR3 coding DNA: TGCGCCAGCAGCTTAGAGGGGGGCAATTCACCCCTCCACTTT. The variable domain in full, completed from reference TRBV5-1 and TRBJ1-6, reads KAGVTQTPRYLIKTRGQQVTLSCSPISGHRSVSWYQQTPGQGLQFLFEYFSETQRNKGNFPGRFSGRQFSNSRSEMNVSTLELGDSALYLCASSLEGGNSPLHFGNGTRLTVT.

The chain joins TRBV9 to TRBJ2-1; 8 nucleotides agree with TRBD2. This CDR3 spans 16 amino acids. Germline assignment: CDR1 SGDLS and CDR2 YYNGEE. Trimming at V came to 0 bases and at J to 10 bases, leaving 12 bases not matched to a gene. CDR3 region: CASSVVPAGGPREQFF. The CDR3 nucleotides are TGTGCCAGCAGCGTAGTACCGGCGGGGGGCCCGAGGGAGCAGTTCTTC.

CDR3 amino acids: CASSFEAGREQFF. For the CDR3, the DNA is TGTGCCAGCAGCTTCGAAGCGGGGAGGGAGCAGTTCTTC. The V call is TRBV7-3, the J call TRBJ2-1; 7 bases are a match to TRBD2. The germline V gene has CDR1 SGHTA and CDR2 FQGTGA. The ends lost 3 bases at V and 10 bases at J; junction bases unmatched: 6. The CDR3 covers 13 residues.

This chain joins TRBV9 and TRBJ2-2; D may correspond to TRBD1 or TRBD2 (6 bases each). The CDR3 spans 16 residues. Between the trimmed V and J ends, which lost 4 bases and 6 bases, there was a span of 19 bases. Germline V CDR1 and CDR2: SGDLS, YYNGEE. CDR3 residues: CASSRQPGASSGELFF. The CDR3 DNA reads TGTGCCAGCAGCCGCCAGCCGGGGGCCTCGTCCGGGGAGCTGTTTTTT.

The chain carries TRBV30 and TRBJ1-5; D is possibly TRBD1 (5 bases). The germline V and J ends were trimmed by 3 bases and 2 bases, with 8 bases remaining between them. Germline V lookup: CDR1 GTSNPN, CDR2 SVGIG (reference sequence). The CDR3 runs 13 residues. The CDR3 here is CAWRGRGNQPQHF. The DNA of the CDR3 is TGTGCCTGGAGGGGCAGGGGCAATCAGCCCCAGCATTTT.

This clone was observed once. The chain employs TRBV6-6 and TRBJ1-2; 8 nucleotides match TRBD1. Germline-derived CDR1 and CDR2 are MNHNY and SVGAGI (reference sequence). V lost 0 bases, J lost 4 bases, and 4 bases stayed unmatched. The CDR3 loop spans 15 amino acids. CDR3 in DNA: TGTGCCAGCAGTTACTCTACAGGGGGAGGCTATGGCTACACCTTC. It codes for CASSYSTGGGYGYTF.

This sequence joins TRBV11-2 and TRBJ1-1; no firm D call. Per the germline V gene, CDR1 is SGHAT and CDR2 is FQNNGV. This CDR3 is built from 13 residues. V lost 6 bases to trimming and J lost 9 bases, with 17 bases between them. CDR3 amino acids: CASSPDIATKAFF. The CDR3 DNA sequence: TGTGCCAGCAGTCCCGACATTGCAACCAAAGCTTTCTTT.

The chain joins TRBV23-1 to TRBJ1-5; D remains ambiguous. TRBV23-1 is assigned to the ORF class and has an uncertain function. Trimming took off 4 bases at V and 4 bases at J, with 8 bases between the two ends. There are 13 residues in the CDR3. CDR3 residues: CASSPPGNQPQHF. In DNA, the CDR3 is TGCGCCAGCAGTCCCCCGGGGAATCAGCCCCAGCATTTT.

The chain employs TRBV11-3 and TRBJ2-5; a possible D gene is TRBD2 (6 bases). Trimming took 3 bases from V and 5 from J, leaving 16 bases between them. This CDR3 is built from 15 residues. Germline CDR1 SGHNT, CDR2 YENEEA. The CDR3 sequence: CASSFSWGDWETQYF. The DNA of the CDR3 is TGTGCCAGCAGCTTCTCTTGGGGGGACTGGGAGACCCAGTACTTC.

J is TRBJ2-2 and V is TRBV30, with D uncertain. Germline V gives CDR1 GTSNPN, CDR2 SVGIG (reference sequence). The V end lost 0 bases, the J end lost 3 bases, and 8 bases lay between the germline ends. This CDR3 has 14 amino acids. The CDR3 coding sequence is TGTGCCTGGAGTGTCCCAGGCTACACCGGGGAGCTGTTTTTT. The encoded protein is CAWSVPGYTGELFF.

The chain employs TRBV30 and TRBJ2-7, with 10 bases lining up with TRBD1. Trimming removed 0 bases from V and 4 bases from J; junction bases left unmatched: 12. This CDR3 has 17 residues. CDR1 and CDR2 from the germline V gene are GTSNPN and SVGIG (reference sequence). The CDR3 DNA sequence: TGTGCCTGGAGTGTTTGGAGGGGACAGGGGACCTCTTACGAGCAGTACTTC. This codes for CAWSVWRGQGTSYEQYF. The variable domain in full, with the rest retrieved from reference TRBV30 and TRBJ2-7, is SQTIHQWPATLVQPVGSPLSLECTVEGTSNPNLYWYRQAAGRGLQLLFYSVGIGQISSEVPQNLSASRPQDRQFILSSKKLLLSDSGFYLCAWSVWRGQGTSYEQYFGPGTRLTVT.

The V and J genes are TRBV30 and TRBJ1-5; D not resolved. CDR3 length: 12 amino acids. V dropped 1 base and J dropped 5 bases, with 6 bases sitting between them. Germline CDR1 GTSNPN, CDR2 SVGIG (reference sequence). The CDR3 region is CAWSDLYQPQHF. Written as DNA, the CDR3 is TGTGCCTGGAGTGACCTATATCAGCCCCAGCATTTT.

The chain joins TRBV5-1 to TRBJ2-5; 9 positions agree with TRBD1. Per the germline V gene, CDR1 is SGHRS and CDR2 is YFSETQ. The V gene end was trimmed by 3 bases and the J gene end by 4 bases; junction bases not matched to a gene: 7. The CDR3 spans 15 residues. The CDR3 DNA reads as TGCGCCAGCAGCTCCCCGGGACAGGGAGGAGAGACCCAGTACTTC. Protein product: CASSSPGQGGETQYF.

The chain couples TRBV7-2 to TRBJ2-3; D ambiguous. CDR3 size: 13 residues. Trimming cost V 4 bases and J 3 bases, with 8 bases left between them. Germline lookup yields CDR1 SGHTA and CDR2 FQGNSA. The CDR3 loop reads CASSSIGTDTQYF. The CDR3 bases are TGTGCCAGCAGCTCCATCGGAACAGATACGCAGTATTTT.

CDR3 coding DNA: TGTGCCAGCGGGTCCAGGAATTCACCCCTCCACTTT. It specifies CASGSRNSPLHF. The chain recombines TRBV6-5 with TRBJ1-6; D is unclear. The ends were cut back, 8 bases at V and 7 bases at J, with 9 bases in the middle. This CDR3 is built from 12 residues. Germline CDR1 and CDR2: MNHEY and SVGAGI.

V gene TRBV25-1 combines with J gene TRBJ2-7, with 9 bases that match TRBD1. The V gene's germline CDR1 is MGHDK and CDR2 SYGVNS. This CDR3 is built from 16 residues. The ends lost 6 bases at V and 1 base at J; junction bases unmatched: 10. In nucleotides, the CDR3 is TGTGCCAGCAGCGCCTCGGGACAGGGCCGATCCTACGAGCAGTACTTC. The encoded protein is CASSASGQGRSYEQYF.

The V and J genes are TRBV27 and TRBJ1-5; D unresolved. V lost 2 bases to trimming and J lost 1 base, with 9 bases between them. The germline V gene has CDR1 MNHEY and CDR2 SMNVEV (reference sequence). The CDR3 length is 15 residues. CDR3 sequence (DNA): TGTGCCAGCAGTTTAGGGAAACTAAGCAATCAGCCCCAGCATTTT. Encoded protein: CASSLGKLSNQPQHF.

This chain connects TRBV29-1 to TRBJ1-2, with no clear D. V was trimmed by 1 base and J by 5 bases, leaving 8 bases between them. This CDR3 is built from 12 residues. CDR1 and CDR2 from the germline V gene are SQVTM and ANQGSEA. CDR3 amino acids: CSVEGVIYGYTF. CDR3 sequence (DNA): TGCAGCGTTGAAGGGGTGATTTATGGCTACACCTTC.

The chain couples TRBV30 to TRBJ1-2; 7 nucleotides align to TRBD1. Germline values: CDR1 GTSNPN, CDR2 SVGIG (reference sequence). The trim removed 4 bases at V and 10 bases at J, leaving 12 bases unmatched. The CDR3 length is 13 residues. This CDR3 is CAWTPGGPNNYTF. As DNA, the CDR3 is TGTGCCTGGACCCCAGGGGGACCGAATAACTACACCTTC.

In this sample, this clone turned up a few times. The chain combines TRBV14 with TRBJ1-6, with a tentative D call TRBD1 (6 bases). Germline loops: CDR1 SGHDN, CDR2 FVKESK. Trimming took off 0 bases at V and 17 bases at J, with 20 bases between the two ends. The CDR3 is 15 amino acids. CDR3 protein: CASSQDGGSFSVFHF. The CDR3 DNA reads TGTGCCAGCAGCCAAGATGGGGGCTCTTTCTCGGTATTCCACTTT.

J is TRBJ2-4 and V is TRBV27; D could derive from TRBD1 or TRBD2 (5 bases each). The CDR3 is 17 amino acids. Germline V gives CDR1 MNHEY, CDR2 SMNVEV (reference sequence). V shed 8 bases and J shed 8 bases, with 28 bases lying between them. The CDR3: CASLRGAGLLLRDIQYF. The CDR3 DNA is TGTGCCAGCCTGAGGGGTGCTGGACTGCTCCTAAGGGACATTCAGTACTTC.

The rearrangement uses TRBV6-5 and TRBJ1-1, with D possibly being TRBD1 (6 bases). Germline assignment: CDR1 MNHEY and CDR2 SVGAGI. V was trimmed by 6 bases and J by 2 bases, leaving 13 bases between them. This CDR3 is built from 14 residues. CDR3 DNA sequence: TGTGCCAGCAGACAGACAGGTCCTAACACTGAAGCTTTCTTT. This translates into CASRQTGPNTEAFF.

This clone was observed a few times. V usage is TRBV10-3 and J usage is TRBJ2-2; D gene uncertain. The V end lost 7 bases, the J end lost 1 base, and 10 bases lay between the germline ends. This CDR3 is built from 14 residues. CDR1 is ENHRY and CDR2 is SYGVKD in the germline V gene. The DNA of the CDR3 is TGTGCCATCAAAATTGAGAGGAACACCGGGGAGCTGTTTTTT. This codes for CAIKIERNTGELFF.

This clone was detected a few times. The chain joins TRBV10-3 to TRBJ2-7; either TRBD1 or TRBD2 may supply D (6 bases each). From germline, CDR1 is ENHRY and CDR2 SYGVKD. The CDR3 totals 14 residues. V lost 11 bases and J 7 bases, leaving 24 bases between the germline ends. In nucleotides, the CDR3 is TGTGCCGCCGGCCCCGGGGGCGTCAAGGAGGAGCAGTACTTC. Its translation is CAAGPGGVKEEQYF.

The chain is built from TRBV5-1 and TRBJ2-5, with D tentatively TRBD2 (7 bases). The V gene lost 0 bases and the J gene lost 2 bases, with 14 bases spanning the gap. The germline V gene encodes CDR1 SGHRS and CDR2 YFSETQ. This CDR3 region has 16 residues. The CDR3, as DNA: TGCGCCAGCAGCTTGGTGGGGGGGCAAGGTCAAGAGACCCAGTACTTC. It encodes CASSLVGGQGQETQYF.